The present T cell receptor beta chain was sequenced within a study of OX40 agonist ivuxolimab in advanced cancers. General observations from the study: Partly responding patients at 0.1-3.0 mg/kg showed some of the smallest clonal expansion. Circulating CD4+ and CD8+ T cells showed clonal expansion by week 6 at 0.1 to 3.0 mg/kg. CD8+ T cells (on average) carried more expanded clones than CD4+ T cells.

Clones were read by immunoSEQ multiplex PCR, and TCRdb kept only the in-frame ones, dropping some. The table records 60,000 to 85,000 clones, approximately 82% of them present only once. Turning to this clone: Its antigen is undetermined.

The cohort excluded patients with autoimmune disease history or systemic immunosuppression. Looked up from germline, CDR1 is SGHNT and CDR2 is YYREEE (reference sequence). V lost 2 bases, J lost 6 bases, and 3 bases stayed unmatched. CDR3 length equals 14 residues. The chain carries TRBV5-4 and TRBJ2-7, with TRBD1 matching 12 bases. The material was CD4+ or CD8+ T cells sorted from blood, obtained in a trial of the OX40 agonist ivuxolimab. The receptor was derived from an adult with an advanced solid tumor such as melanoma, head and neck, liver or kidney cancer. The CDR3 loop reads CASSLGTGGSEQYF. CDR3 sequence (DNA): TGTGCCAGCAGCTTAGGGACAGGGGGCTCCGAGCAGTACTTC.